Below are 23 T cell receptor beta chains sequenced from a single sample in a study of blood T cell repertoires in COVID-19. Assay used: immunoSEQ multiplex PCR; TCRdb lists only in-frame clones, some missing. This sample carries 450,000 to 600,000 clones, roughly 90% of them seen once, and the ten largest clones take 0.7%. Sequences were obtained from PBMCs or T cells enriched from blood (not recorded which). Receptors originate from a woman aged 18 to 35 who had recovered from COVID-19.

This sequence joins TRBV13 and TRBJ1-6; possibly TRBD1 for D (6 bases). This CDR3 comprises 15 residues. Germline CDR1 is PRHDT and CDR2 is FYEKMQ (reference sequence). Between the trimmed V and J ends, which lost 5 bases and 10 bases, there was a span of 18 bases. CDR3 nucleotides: TGTGCCAGCAGCCGAGAGGCTCAGGGGAAGTCACCCCTCCACTTT. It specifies CASSREAQGKSPLHF.

This CDR3 is CASSLNRAYEQYF. CDR3 coding DNA: TGTGCCAGCAGTTTGAACAGGGCCTACGAGCAGTACTTC. V gene TRBV27 combines with J gene TRBJ2-7; possibly TRBD1 for D (6 bases). Germline V gene sequence: CDR1 MNHEY, CDR2 SMNVEV (reference sequence). The CDR3 contains 13 residues. Trimming pared 3 bases from V and 2 bases from J, leaving 8 bases between.

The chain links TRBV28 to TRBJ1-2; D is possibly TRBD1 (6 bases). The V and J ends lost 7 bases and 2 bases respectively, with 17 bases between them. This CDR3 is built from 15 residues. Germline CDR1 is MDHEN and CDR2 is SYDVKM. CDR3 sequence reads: CASTQEQGGNYGYTF. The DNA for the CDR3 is TGTGCCAGCACTCAGGAACAGGGTGGGAACTATGGCTACACCTTC.

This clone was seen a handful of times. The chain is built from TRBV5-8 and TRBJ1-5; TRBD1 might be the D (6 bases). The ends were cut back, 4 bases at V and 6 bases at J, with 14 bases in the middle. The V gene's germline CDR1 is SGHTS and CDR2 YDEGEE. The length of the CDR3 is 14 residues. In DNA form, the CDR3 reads TGTGCCAGCAGCCATCGGGCAGGGGTTCAGCCCCAGCATTTT. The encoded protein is CASSHRAGVQPQHF.

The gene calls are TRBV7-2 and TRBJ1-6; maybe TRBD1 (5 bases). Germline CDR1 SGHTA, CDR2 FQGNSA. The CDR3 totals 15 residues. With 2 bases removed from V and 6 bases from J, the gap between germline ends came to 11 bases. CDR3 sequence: CASSLYPGLNSPLHF. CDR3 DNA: TGTGCCAGCAGCTTATATCCAGGGCTTAATTCACCCCTCCACTTT.

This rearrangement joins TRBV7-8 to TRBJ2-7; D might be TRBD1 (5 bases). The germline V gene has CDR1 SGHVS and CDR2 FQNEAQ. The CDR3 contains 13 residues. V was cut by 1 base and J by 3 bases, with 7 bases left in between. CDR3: CASSLGRVYEQYF. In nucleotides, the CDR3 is TGTGCCAGCAGCTTAGGCAGGGTCTACGAGCAGTACTTC.

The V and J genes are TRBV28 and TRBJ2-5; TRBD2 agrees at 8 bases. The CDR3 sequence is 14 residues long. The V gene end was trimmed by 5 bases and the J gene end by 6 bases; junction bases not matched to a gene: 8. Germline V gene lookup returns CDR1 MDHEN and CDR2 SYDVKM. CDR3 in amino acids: CASSPYGGAQTQYF. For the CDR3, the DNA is TGTGCCAGCAGTCCATACGGGGGGGCTCAGACCCAGTACTTC.

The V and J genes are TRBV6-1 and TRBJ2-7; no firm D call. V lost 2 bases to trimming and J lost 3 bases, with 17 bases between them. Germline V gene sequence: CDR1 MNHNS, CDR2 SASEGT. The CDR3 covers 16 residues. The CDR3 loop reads CASSEKARGGLYEQYF. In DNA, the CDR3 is TGTGCCAGCAGTGAAAAGGCCCGAGGCGGCCTCTACGAGCAGTACTTC.

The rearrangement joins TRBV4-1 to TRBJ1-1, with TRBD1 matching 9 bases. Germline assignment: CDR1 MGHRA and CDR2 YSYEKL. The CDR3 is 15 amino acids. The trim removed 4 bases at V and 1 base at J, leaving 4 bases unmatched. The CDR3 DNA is TGCGCCAGCAGCCGAGGGACAGGGAAGAACACTGAAGCTTTCTTT. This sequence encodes CASSRGTGKNTEAFF.

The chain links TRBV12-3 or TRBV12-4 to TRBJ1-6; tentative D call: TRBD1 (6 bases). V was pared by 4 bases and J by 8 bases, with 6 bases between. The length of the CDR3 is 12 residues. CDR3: CASSSGDSPLHF. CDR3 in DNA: TGTGCCAGCAGTTCAGGGGATTCACCCCTCCACTTT.

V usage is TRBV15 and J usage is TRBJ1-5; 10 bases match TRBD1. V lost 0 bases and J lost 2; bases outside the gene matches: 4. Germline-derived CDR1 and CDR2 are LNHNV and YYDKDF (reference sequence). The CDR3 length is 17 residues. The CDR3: CATSRDVGTGGNQPQHF. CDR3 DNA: TGTGCCACCAGCAGAGATGTTGGGACAGGGGGCAATCAGCCCCAGCATTTT.

The CDR3 coding sequence is TGTGCCAGCAGCTGGGGGACTAGCGGGGGCACCAAAAACATTCAGTACTTC. This translates into CASSWGTSGGTKNIQYF. The genes are TRBV5-5 and TRBJ2-4, with 14 bases aligning to TRBD2. Germline V gene data show CDR1 as SGHKS and CDR2 as YYEKEE (reference sequence). Trimming took 3 bases from V and 2 from J; bases not matched to a gene: 4. This CDR3 spans 17 amino acids. The full variable domain, completed using reference TRBV5-5 and TRBJ2-4, is DAGVTQSPTHLIKTRGQQVTLRCSPISGHKSVSWYQQVLGQGPQFIFQYYEKEERGRGNFPDRFSARQFPNYSSELNVNALLLGDSALYLCASSWGTSGGTKNIQYFGAGTRLSVL.

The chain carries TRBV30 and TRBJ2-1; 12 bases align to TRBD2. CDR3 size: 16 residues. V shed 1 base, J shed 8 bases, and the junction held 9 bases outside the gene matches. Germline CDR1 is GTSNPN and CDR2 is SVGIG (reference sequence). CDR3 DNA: TGTGCCTGGAGTGCCTCGGGACTAGCGGGCGAAGATGAGCAGTTCTTC. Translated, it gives CAWSASGLAGEDEQFF.

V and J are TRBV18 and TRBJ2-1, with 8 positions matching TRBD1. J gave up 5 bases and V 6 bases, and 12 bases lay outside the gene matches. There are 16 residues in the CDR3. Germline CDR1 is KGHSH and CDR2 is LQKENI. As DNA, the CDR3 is TGTGCCAGCTCGCCTAGTCGACAGGGGACCGACAATGAGCAGTTCTTC. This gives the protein CASSPSRQGTDNEQFF.

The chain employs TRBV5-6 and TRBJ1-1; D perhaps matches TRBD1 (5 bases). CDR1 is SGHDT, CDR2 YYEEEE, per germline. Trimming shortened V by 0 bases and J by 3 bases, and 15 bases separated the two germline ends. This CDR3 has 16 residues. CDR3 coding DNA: TGTGCCAGCAGCTTGGCGGCTCCTTGGGGGGACACTGAAGCTTTCTTT. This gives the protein CASSLAAPWGDTEAFF.

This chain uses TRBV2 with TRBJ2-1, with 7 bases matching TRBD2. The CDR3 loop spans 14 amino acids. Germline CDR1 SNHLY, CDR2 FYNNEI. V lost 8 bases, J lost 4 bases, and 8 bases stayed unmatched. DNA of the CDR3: TGTGCCAGCCTGTACGGGGGGACGTACAATGAGCAGTTCTTC. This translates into CASLYGGTYNEQFF.

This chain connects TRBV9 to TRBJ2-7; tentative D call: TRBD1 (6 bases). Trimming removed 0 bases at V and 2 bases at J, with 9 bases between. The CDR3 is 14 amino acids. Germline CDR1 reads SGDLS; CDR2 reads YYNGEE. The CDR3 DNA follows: TGTGCCAGCAGCGTAGGAAGGGGGACCTACGAGCAGTACTTC. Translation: CASSVGRGTYEQYF.

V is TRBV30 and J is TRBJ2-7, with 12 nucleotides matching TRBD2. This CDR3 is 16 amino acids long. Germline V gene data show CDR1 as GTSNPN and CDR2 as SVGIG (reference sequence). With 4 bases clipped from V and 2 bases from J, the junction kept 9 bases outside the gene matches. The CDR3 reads CAWTRISSGGAYEQYF. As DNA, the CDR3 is TGTGCCTGGACACGGATCTCTAGCGGGGGGGCCTACGAGCAGTACTTC.

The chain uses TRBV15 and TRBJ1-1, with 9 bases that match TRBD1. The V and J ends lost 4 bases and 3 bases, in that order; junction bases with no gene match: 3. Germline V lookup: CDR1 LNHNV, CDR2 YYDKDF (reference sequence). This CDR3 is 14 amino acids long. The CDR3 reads CATSTGTGHTEAFF. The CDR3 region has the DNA TGTGCCACCAGCACCGGGACAGGGCACACTGAAGCTTTCTTT.

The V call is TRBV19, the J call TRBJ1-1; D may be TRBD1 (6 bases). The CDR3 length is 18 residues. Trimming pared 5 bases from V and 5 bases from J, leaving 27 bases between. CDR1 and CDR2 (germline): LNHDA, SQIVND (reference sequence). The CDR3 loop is CASSHHDHRVRGGTEAFF. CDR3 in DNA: TGTGCCAGTAGTCACCACGATCACAGGGTGAGGGGTGGAACTGAAGCTTTCTTT.

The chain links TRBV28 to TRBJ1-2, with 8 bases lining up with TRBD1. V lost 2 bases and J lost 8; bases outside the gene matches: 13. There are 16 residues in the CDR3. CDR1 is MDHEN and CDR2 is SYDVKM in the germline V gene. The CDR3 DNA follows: TGTGCCAGCAGTTTACCGACTCTTCAGGGGGCGAGAGGCTACACCTTC. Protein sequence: CASSLPTLQGARGYTF.

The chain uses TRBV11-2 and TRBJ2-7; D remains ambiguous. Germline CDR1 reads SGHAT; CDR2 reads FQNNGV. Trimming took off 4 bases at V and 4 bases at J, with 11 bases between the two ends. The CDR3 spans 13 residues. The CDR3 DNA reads TGTGCCAGCAGCTCCCACAGACCTTACGAGCAGTACTTC. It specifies CASSSHRPYEQYF.

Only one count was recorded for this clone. The CDR3 region is CASSQTDYYGYTF. CDR3 bases: TGTGCCAGCAGCCAGACCGACTACTATGGCTACACCTTC. This chain joins TRBV5-6 and TRBJ1-2; D gene uncertain. Trimming took 4 bases from V and 3 from J, leaving 10 bases between them. The CDR3 has 13 residues. Per the germline V gene, CDR1 is SGHDT and CDR2 is YYEEEE.